The 32 T cell receptor beta chains reported below all come from one sample, sequenced in a study of blood T cell repertoires in COVID-19. Sequencing used immunoSEQ multiplex PCR; TCRdb keeps in-frame clones, though not all of them. The sample lists hundreds of thousands of clones, around 90% occurring once. The sequenced material came from PBMCs or T cells enriched from blood (not recorded which). These receptors were collected from a woman in her fifties or sixties in a cohort exposed to, infected with or recovered from COVID-19 (not recorded which).

The chain has TRBV18 and TRBJ1-1; the match to TRBD1 covers 7 bases. The germline gives CDR1 KGHSH, CDR2 LQKENI. V dropped 5 bases and J dropped 5; count of bases not matched to a gene: 8. The CDR3 runs to 14 residues. The CDR3 loop is CASSAGQERTEAFF. The DNA of the CDR3 is TGTGCCAGCTCAGCAGGACAGGAGAGGACTGAAGCTTTCTTT.

The CDR3 sequence is CASSEYHRVGDNEQFF. The CDR3, as DNA: TGCGCCAGCAGTGAGTACCACAGGGTGGGGGACAATGAGCAGTTCTTC. The genes are TRBV10-2 and TRBJ2-1; tentative D call: TRBD1 (6 bases). Germline V gene lookup returns CDR1 WSHSY and CDR2 SAAADI. V lost 1 base and J lost 5, with 15 bases in between. The CDR3 length is 16 residues.

The chain uses TRBV18 and TRBJ1-1; 9 bases are a match to TRBD1. This CDR3 is 14 amino acids long. Trimming removed 3 bases from V and 3 bases from J; junction bases left unmatched: 2. Germline V gene data show CDR1 as KGHSH and CDR2 as LQKENI. The CDR3 loop is CASSPDRGYTEAFF. The CDR3 region has the DNA TGTGCCAGCTCACCTGACAGGGGGTACACTGAAGCTTTCTTT. Supplemented by reference TRBV18 and TRBJ1-1, the full variable domain reads NAGVMQNPRHLVRRRGQEARLRCSPMKGHSHVYWYRQLPEEGLKFMVYLQKENIIDESGMPKERFSAEFPKEGPSILRIQQVVRGDSAAYFCASSPDRGYTEAFFGQGTRLTVV.

The V gene is TRBV12-5, the J gene TRBJ2-1, with D possibly TRBD2 on 5 matching bases. The CDR3 runs to 15 residues. The germline V gene encodes CDR1 LGHNT and CDR2 FRNRAP. V lost 3 bases to trimming and J lost 1 base, with 10 bases between them. The CDR3 nucleotides read TGTGCTAGTGGTTTTGCGGGTGCTTCCTACAATGAGCAGTTCTTC. This gives the protein CASGFAGASYNEQFF.

The chain joins TRBV7-9 to TRBJ1-4; TRBD1 might be the D (6 bases). Trimming took 1 base from V and 0 from J, leaving 15 bases between them. The V gene's germline CDR1 is SEHNR and CDR2 FQNEAQ (reference sequence). This CDR3 has 18 residues. Here the CDR3 reads CASSLVSTGQATNEKLFF. As DNA, the CDR3 is TGTGCCAGCAGCTTAGTTAGTACAGGGCAAGCAACTAATGAAAAACTGTTTTTT.

This clone was recorded many times. The J gene is TRBJ2-7, the V gene TRBV7-3, with a weak D call TRBD1 (7 bases). The CDR3 covers 14 residues. Germline-derived CDR1 and CDR2 are SGHTA and FQGTGA. Trimming removed 5 bases at V and 0 bases at J, with 11 bases between. CDR3 residues: CASSPQGGSYEQYF. CDR3 coding DNA: TGTGCCAGCAGCCCCCAGGGGGGCTCCTACGAGCAGTACTTC. The whole variable domain, remainder taken from reference TRBV7-3 and TRBJ2-7, is GAGVSQTPSNKVTEKGKYVELRCDPISGHTALYWYRQSLGQGPEFLIYFQGTGAADDSGLPNDRFFAVRPEGSVSTLKIQRTERGDSAVYLCASSPQGGSYEQYFGPGTRLTVT.

The chain carries TRBV7-3 and TRBJ2-1; 7 nucleotides match TRBD1. Losses at the gene ends were 5 bases for V and 4 bases for J; bases not matched to a gene: 17. Germline V lookup: CDR1 SGHTA, CDR2 FQGTGA. CDR3 length equals 18 residues. The CDR3 reads CASSPFTTQGPRYNEQFF. The CDR3 coding sequence is TGTGCCAGCAGCCCCTTCACCACACAGGGGCCCCGATACAATGAGCAGTTCTTC.

The V call is TRBV19, the J call TRBJ2-3, with a weak D call TRBD1 (5 bases). CDR3 length: 15 residues. V was pared by 4 bases and J by 0 bases, with 11 bases between. CDR1 and CDR2 from the germline V gene are LNHDA and SQIVND (reference sequence). The CDR3 is CASSTDISSTDTQYF. DNA of the CDR3: TGTGCCAGTAGTACGGACATCTCTAGCACAGATACGCAGTATTTT.

The rearrangement links TRBV30 to TRBJ1-5; D may be TRBD1 (5 bases). The germline V gene has CDR1 GTSNPN and CDR2 SVGIG (reference sequence). V was trimmed by 2 bases and J by 3 bases, leaving 11 bases between them. The CDR3 contains 14 residues. CDR3 region: CAWSITGFNQPQHF. In DNA, the CDR3 is TGTGCCTGGAGTATAACAGGCTTCAATCAGCCCCAGCATTTT.

The chain has TRBV10-3 and TRBJ2-3, with 7 bases lining up with TRBD2. Looked up from germline, CDR1 is ENHRY and CDR2 is SYGVKD. The J segment lost 0 bases and the V segment lost 2 bases, leaving 8 bases of the junction unmatched. The CDR3 length is 17 residues. The CDR3 protein is CAISEADSGLSTDTQYF. Here the CDR3 DNA reads TGTGCCATCAGTGAGGCGGACTCGGGACTAAGCACAGATACGCAGTATTTT.

The rearrangement joins TRBV28 to TRBJ1-5; possible D gene TRBD1, 5 bases. The CDR3 is made up of 14 amino acids. CDR1 is MDHEN, CDR2 SYDVKM, per germline. V lost 1 base and J lost 9, with 13 bases in between. The CDR3 reads CASSLLAGPRPQHF. The CDR3, as DNA: TGTGCCAGCAGTTTATTAGCAGGGCCGCGGCCCCAGCATTTT.

J is TRBJ1-4 and V is TRBV28; no definite D call. Per germline, CDR1 MDHEN and CDR2 SYDVKM. This CDR3 spans 15 amino acids. The ends were cut back, 3 bases at V and 7 bases at J, with 15 bases in the middle. CDR3 sequence: CASSFISGGSEKLFF. CDR3 coding DNA: TGTGCCAGCAGTTTCATCTCGGGCGGGAGTGAAAAACTGTTTTTT.

The chain links TRBV30 to TRBJ2-3, with unresolved D. The CDR3 runs to 12 residues. Trimming shortened V by 1 base and J by 1 base, and 3 bases separated the two germline ends. Germline loops: CDR1 GTSNPN, CDR2 SVGIG (reference sequence). The CDR3 region has the DNA TGTGCCTGGAGTGGCGGCACAGATACGCAGTATTTT. This gives the protein CAWSGGTDTQYF. Together with reference TRBV30 and TRBJ2-3, the CDR3 gives the full variable domain: SQTIHQWPATLVQPVGSPLSLECTVEGTSNPNLYWYRQAAGRGLQLLFYSVGIGQISSEVPQNLSASRPQDRQFILSSKKLLLSDSGFYLCAWSGGTDTQYFGPGTRLTVL.

The J gene is TRBJ1-4, the V gene TRBV5-3; the match to TRBD1 covers 11 bases. TRBV5-3 is designated an ORF whose function remains uncertain. V gave up 2 bases and J gave up 3 bases; unmatched junction bases: 6. The CDR3 extends over 17 amino acids. The DNA for the CDR3 is TGTGCCAGAAGCTTTGGACAGGGGGCCGCGTCTAATGAAAAACTGTTTTTT. It encodes CARSFGQGAASNEKLFF.

V is TRBV19 and J is TRBJ1-3, with unresolved D. CDR3 size: 15 residues. CDR1 is LNHDA and CDR2 is SQIVND in the germline V gene (reference sequence). V was clipped by 4 bases and J by 0 bases, with 10 bases between them. As DNA, the CDR3 is TGTGCCAGTAGTAGAGAGAGTTTCTCTGGAAACACCATATATTTT. It encodes CASSRESFSGNTIYF.

This rearrangement joins TRBV5-1 to TRBJ1-2, with TRBD1 matching 7 bases. The germline V gene has CDR1 SGHRS and CDR2 YFSETQ. CDR3 size: 14 residues. The V segment lost 4 bases and the J segment 4 bases; nucleotides outside the gene matches: 7. Written as DNA, the CDR3 is TGCGCCAGCAGCCCGGGGGACAGACCCTATGGCTACACCTTC. It yields the protein CASSPGDRPYGYTF.

J is TRBJ1-6 and V is TRBV5-1; maybe TRBD1 (5 bases). Trimming took 5 bases from V and 8 from J, leaving 14 bases between them. Germline V gene data show CDR1 as SGHRS and CDR2 as YFSETQ. The CDR3 is made up of 14 amino acids. Here the CDR3 DNA reads TGCGCCAGCAGGGAGGGGTCGGGGGATTCACCCCTCCACTTT. This sequence encodes CASREGSGDSPLHF.

V is TRBV15 and J is TRBJ1-4; D not resolved. The length of the CDR3 is 14 residues. V gave up 1 base and J gave up 5 bases, with 8 bases separating them. The germline V gene has CDR1 LNHNV and CDR2 YYDKDF (reference sequence). As DNA, the CDR3 is TGTGCCACCAGCAGAGGGTCGGGAAATGAAAAACTGTTTTTT. This sequence encodes CATSRGSGNEKLFF.

The rearrangement joins TRBV13 to TRBJ2-7, with 12 bases aligning to TRBD2. The CDR3 spans 16 residues. Losses at the gene ends were 3 bases for V and 4 bases for J; bases not matched to a gene: 7. Germline-derived CDR1 and CDR2 are PRHDT and FYEKMQ (reference sequence). The CDR3 sequence: CASSLTSGSPPYEQYF. The CDR3 nucleotides read TGTGCCAGCAGCTTGACTAGCGGGAGCCCTCCGTACGAGCAGTACTTC.

The chain has TRBV23-1 and TRBJ1-5; D is perhaps TRBD1 (5 bases). TRBV23-1 is known as an ORF, though its function is uncertain. Trimming shortened V by 7 bases and J by 4 bases, and 8 bases separated the two germline ends. This CDR3 has 12 amino acids. CDR3 DNA sequence: TGCGCCAGCACCTCAGGGAATCAGCCCCAGCATTTT. Translated: CASTSGNQPQHF.

The rearrangement joins TRBV7-3 to TRBJ2-2; 13 nucleotides align to TRBD2. CDR3 length: 19 residues. V was clipped by 0 bases and J by 6 bases; unmatched bases: 10. Germline values: CDR1 SGHTA, CDR2 FQGTGA. CDR3 region: CASSLTRRTSGSLSGELFF. The CDR3 nucleotides read TGTGCCAGCAGCTTAACGCGTCGGACTAGCGGGAGCCTTTCCGGGGAGCTGTTTTTT.

The chain couples TRBV28 to TRBJ2-6; possibly TRBD1 for D (6 bases). The V gene lost 6 bases and the J gene lost 0 bases, with 15 bases spanning the gap. The CDR3 spans 17 residues. Germline-derived CDR1 and CDR2 are MDHEN and SYDVKM. CDR3 nucleotides: TGTGCCAGCAGCCGCACCGGGACACTCTCTGGGGCCAACGTCCTGACTTTC. This sequence encodes CASSRTGTLSGANVLTF.

This chain joins TRBV30 and TRBJ1-2; possible D gene TRBD1, 5 bases. Trimming left V 3 bases short and J 0 bases short, with 17 bases between. Germline V CDR1 and CDR2: GTSNPN, SVGIG (reference sequence). This CDR3 has 16 residues. The CDR3 bases are TGTGCCTGGAGGCGACGAAGTCAGGGTACTAACTATGGCTACACCTTC. Translation: CAWRRRSQGTNYGYTF.

This chain joins TRBV7-9 and TRBJ1-6; D remains ambiguous. Germline V lookup: CDR1 SEHNR, CDR2 FQNEAQ (reference sequence). The CDR3 has 15 residues. The V end lost 6 bases, the J end lost 5 bases, and 14 bases lay between the germline ends. CDR3 in amino acids: CASSYTSPDNSPLHF. The DNA of the CDR3 is TGTGCCAGCAGTTATACTTCCCCCGATAATTCACCCCTCCACTTT.

The V gene is TRBV25-1, the J gene TRBJ1-2; 7 bases fit TRBD1. The germline CDR1 and CDR2 sequences are MGHDK and SYGVNS. This CDR3 is 15 amino acids long. V trimming: 7 bases; J trimming: 0 bases; junction bases outside the gene matches: 8. CDR3 bases: TGTGCCAGCACCCCCGGGACAGCAGCTAACTATGGCTACACCTTC. Encoded protein: CASTPGTAANYGYTF.

Turning to this clone: Other nucleotide sequences from this sample produce the same CDR3. The chain employs TRBV7-9 and TRBJ2-7; D is unresolved. CDR1 is SEHNR and CDR2 is FQNEAQ in the germline V gene (reference sequence). V lost 2 bases, J lost 1 base, and 6 bases lay in between. This CDR3 comprises 13 residues. CDR3 sequence reads: CASSLSGSYEQYF. CDR3 nucleotide sequence: TGTGCCAGCAGCTTATCAGGATCCTACGAGCAGTACTTC.

This clone was picked up one time. The J gene is TRBJ2-3, the V gene TRBV18; possibly TRBD2 for D (5 bases). The CDR3 is 12 amino acids. V lost 6 bases, J lost 4 bases, and 8 bases lay in between. The V gene's germline CDR1 is KGHSH and CDR2 LQKENI. The CDR3 bases are TGTGCCAGCTCCCCGCGGGCAGATACGCAGTATTTT. It yields the protein CASSPRADTQYF.

This chain links TRBV7-9 with TRBJ1-5; 7 bases align to TRBD1. The CDR3 is 13 residues long. The germline V gene encodes CDR1 SEHNR and CDR2 FQNEAQ (reference sequence). Trimming removed 5 bases from V and 4 bases from J; junction bases left unmatched: 2. Written as DNA, the CDR3 is TGTGCCAGCAGCCAACAGGGGAATCAGCCCCAGCATTTT. Residues: CASSQQGNQPQHF.

This clone was counted a few times. The chain joins TRBV7-2 to TRBJ1-5; 10 positions match TRBD1. Trimming removed 2 bases from V and 3 bases from J; junction bases left unmatched: 7. The CDR3 runs 17 residues. Germline CDR1 reads SGHTA; CDR2 reads FQGNSA. The CDR3 DNA reads as TGTGCCAGCAGCTTAAGATGGGACAGGGGTTTCAATCAGCCCCAGCATTTT. This encodes CASSLRWDRGFNQPQHF.

The chain employs TRBV2 and TRBJ2-4, with TRBD1 identical over 9 bases. V dropped 7 bases and J dropped 5; count of bases not matched to a gene: 9. This CDR3 is 15 amino acids long. The germline CDR1 and CDR2 sequences are SNHLY and FYNNEI. The CDR3 is CASNRQGVPQNIQYF. DNA for the CDR3: TGTGCCAGCAACCGACAGGGGGTCCCTCAAAACATTCAGTACTTC.

J is TRBJ2-3 and V is TRBV28; perhaps TRBD2 as D (6 bases). This CDR3 comprises 13 residues. V dropped 8 bases and J dropped 0 bases, with 9 bases sitting between them. Germline loops: CDR1 MDHEN, CDR2 SYDVKM. DNA for the CDR3: TGTGCCAGCCGGGAGCCTAGCACAGATACGCAGTATTTT. Protein: CASREPSTDTQYF.

V is TRBV3-1 (or the pseudogene TRBV3-2) and J is TRBJ2-3, with D possibly being TRBD2 (6 bases). The CDR3 is 15 residues long. Deletions cut 1 base from V and 4 bases from J, with 12 bases between. CDR1 and CDR2 (germline): LGHDT, YNNKEL (reference sequence). The CDR3 is CASSQVGRMADTQYF. CDR3 bases: TGTGCCAGCAGCCAAGTTGGGAGGATGGCAGATACGCAGTATTTT.